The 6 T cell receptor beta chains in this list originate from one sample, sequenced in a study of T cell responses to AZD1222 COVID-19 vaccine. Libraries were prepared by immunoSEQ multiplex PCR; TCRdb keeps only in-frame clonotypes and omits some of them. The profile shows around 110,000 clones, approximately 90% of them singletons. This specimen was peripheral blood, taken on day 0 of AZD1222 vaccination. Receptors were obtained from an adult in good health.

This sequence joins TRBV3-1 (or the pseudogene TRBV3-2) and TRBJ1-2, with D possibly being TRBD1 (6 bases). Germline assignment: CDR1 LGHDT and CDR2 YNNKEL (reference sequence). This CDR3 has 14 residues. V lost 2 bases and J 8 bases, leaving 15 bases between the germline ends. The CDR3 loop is CASSQPDHRDGYTF. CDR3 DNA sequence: TGTGCCAGCAGCCAACCGGACCACAGGGACGGCTACACCTTC.

The CDR3 DNA sequence: TGTGCCAGCAGCGTAACAGGGGGCAGGACCGGGGAGCTGTTTTTT. Amino acid sequence: CASSVTGGRTGELFF. The chain links TRBV9 to TRBJ2-2, with 9 positions matching TRBD1. Germline V lookup: CDR1 SGDLS, CDR2 YYNGEE. The CDR3 has 15 residues. Trimming took 1 base from V and 5 from J; bases not matched to a gene: 3.

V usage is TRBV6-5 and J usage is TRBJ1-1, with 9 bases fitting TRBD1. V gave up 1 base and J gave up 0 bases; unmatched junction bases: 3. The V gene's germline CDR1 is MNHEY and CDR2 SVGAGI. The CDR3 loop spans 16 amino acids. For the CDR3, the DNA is TGTGCCAGCAGTTACTGGGGGACAGGGTTGAACACTGAAGCTTTCTTT. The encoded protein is CASSYWGTGLNTEAFF.

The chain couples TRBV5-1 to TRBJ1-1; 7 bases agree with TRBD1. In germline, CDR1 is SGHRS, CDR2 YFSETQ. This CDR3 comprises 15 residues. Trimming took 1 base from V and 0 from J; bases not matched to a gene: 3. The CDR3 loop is CASSLTGTVNTEAFF. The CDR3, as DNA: TGCGCCAGCAGCTTGACCGGGACAGTGAACACTGAAGCTTTCTTT. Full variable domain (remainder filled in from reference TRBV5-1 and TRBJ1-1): KAGVTQTPRYLIKTRGQQVTLSCSPISGHRSVSWYQQTPGQGLQFLFEYFSETQRNKGNFPGRFSGRQFSNSRSEMNVSTLELGDSALYLCASSLTGTVNTEAFFGQGTRLTVV.

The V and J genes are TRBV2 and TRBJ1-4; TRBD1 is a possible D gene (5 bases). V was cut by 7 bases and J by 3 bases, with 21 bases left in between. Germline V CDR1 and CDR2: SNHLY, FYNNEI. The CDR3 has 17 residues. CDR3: CASNNRWAQESNEKLFF. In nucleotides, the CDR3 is TGTGCCAGCAACAACCGGTGGGCACAGGAATCTAATGAAAAACTGTTTTTT. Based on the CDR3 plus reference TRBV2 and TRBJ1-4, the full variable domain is EPEVTQTPSHQVTQMGQEVILRCVPISNHLYFYWYRQILGQKVEFLVSFYNNEISEKSEIFDDQFSVERPDGSNFTLKIRSTKLEDSAMYFCASNNRWAQESNEKLFFGSGTQLSVL.

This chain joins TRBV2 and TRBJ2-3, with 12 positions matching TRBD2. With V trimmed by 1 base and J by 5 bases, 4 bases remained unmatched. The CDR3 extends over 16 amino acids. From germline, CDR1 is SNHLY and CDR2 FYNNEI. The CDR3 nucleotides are TGTGCCAGCAGTGAAGGTCTAGCGGGGGGGCTAGATACGCAGTATTTT. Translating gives CASSEGLAGGLDTQYF.